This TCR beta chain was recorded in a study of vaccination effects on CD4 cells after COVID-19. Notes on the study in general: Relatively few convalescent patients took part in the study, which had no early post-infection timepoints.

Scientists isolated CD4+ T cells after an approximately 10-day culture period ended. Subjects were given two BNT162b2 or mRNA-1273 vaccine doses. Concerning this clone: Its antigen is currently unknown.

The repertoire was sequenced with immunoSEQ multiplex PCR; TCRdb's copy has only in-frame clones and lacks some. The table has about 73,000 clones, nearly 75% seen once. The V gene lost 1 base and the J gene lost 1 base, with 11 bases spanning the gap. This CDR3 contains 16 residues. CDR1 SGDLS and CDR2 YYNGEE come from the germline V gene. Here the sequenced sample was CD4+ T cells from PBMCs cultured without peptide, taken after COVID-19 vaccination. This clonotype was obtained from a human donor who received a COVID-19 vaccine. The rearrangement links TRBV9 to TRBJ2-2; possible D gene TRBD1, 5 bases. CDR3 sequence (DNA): TGTGCCAGCAGCGTATTCTCAGGGATGAACACCGGGGAGCTGTTTTTT. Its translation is CASSVFSGMNTGELFF.